This T cell receptor beta chain originates from a study of graft-versus-host responses after intestinal transplantation. Study-level background: Grafts were multivisceral, liver-intestinal, or isolated intestinal. Study findings and constraints: Peak levels of circulating GvH clones tracked with early post-transplant HvG declines.

The CDR3 contains 17 residues. Trimming cost V 4 bases and J 1 base, with 20 bases left between them. Germline-derived CDR1 and CDR2 are SGHDT and YYEEEE. Investigators plated roughly 200,000 CFSE-labeled responder cells together with roughly 200,000 irradiated stimulator cells labeled with violet dye. Clones were sequenced by immunoSEQ multiplex PCR, and TCRdb holds only the in-frame ones, with some missing. The table lists around 25,000 clones, over 35% of them singletons. The chain uses TRBV5-6 and TRBJ2-5, with D perhaps matching TRBD2 (6 bases). This TCR derives from a human patient who received an intestinal transplant. Specimen: alloreactive CD4+ T cells from a mixed lymphocyte reaction culture, collected before intestinal transplant. Subset specified: CFSE-low proliferating T cells sorted from approximately 6-day pre-transplant mixed lymphocyte reaction (GvH or HvG direction). The CDR3 coding sequence is TGTGCCAGCAGCCCCCCGGGGGTTTCCTTCGTCCAAGAGACCCAGTACTTC. Its translation: CASSPPGVSFVQETQYF.